This T cell receptor beta chain comes out of a study of blood T cell repertoires in COVID-19. Trimming pared 1 base from V and 7 bases from J, leaving 10 bases between. This CDR3 spans 13 amino acids. Germline V CDR1 and CDR2: SEHNR, FQNEAQ (reference sequence). Profiling relied on immunoSEQ multiplex PCR, and the TCRdb table lists in-frame clones only, not all of them. The sample lists 280,000 or so clones, about nine tenths occurring once. Everyone who took part was about 18 to 90 years old, and they came from fewer than 25 US areas. Clinical history as reported by participants underpinned cohort assignment.

The V and J genes are TRBV7-9 and TRBJ1-2; D is perhaps TRBD1 (5 bases). Sequencing was done on a sample of PBMCs or T cells enriched from blood (not recorded which). The TCR was taken from a woman aged 50 to 65 who had been exposed to COVID-19. The CDR3 coding sequence is TGTGCCAGCAGCTTAGGCTACAGGTTTGGCTACACCTTC. It translates to CASSLGYRFGYTF. The variable domain in full, completed from reference TRBV7-9 and TRBJ1-2, reads DTGVSQNPRHKITKRGQNVTFRCDPISEHNRLYWYRQTLGQGPEFLTYFQNEAQLEKSRLLSDRFSAERPKGSFSTLEIQRTEQGDSAMYLCASSLGYRFGYTFGSGTRLTVV.